This is a list of T cell receptor beta chains from one sample in a study of cytomegalovirus exposure and HLA in healthy donors. Produced via immunoSEQ multiplex PCR; TCRdb's table is partial and in-frame only. This sample's table has under 130,000 clones. The material sequenced was PBMCs. Receptor source: a man aged 35-49 years in good health and CMV-seronegative. Both conserved end residues are part of each CDR3. A D gene is named only where the DNA matches it firmly. Rows may omit the clone size; those that give it use once, few, many or a size class.

>-|-|TRBV7-2|TRBJ1-2
CASSYKGGEGPYGYTF
TGTGCCAGCAGCTACAAAGGGGGGGAAGGGCCCTATGGCTACACCTTC
>-|-|TRBV10-1|TRBJ1-3
CASSDRSGNTIYF
TGCGCCAGCAGTGACCGGTCGGGAAACACCATATATTTT
>-|-|TRBV18|TRBJ2-5
CASSPFREETQYF
TGTGCCAGCTCACCTTTTCGCGAAGAGACCCAGTACTTC
>TRBD1|-|TRBV23-1|TRBJ1-1
CASSQSVTGMNTEAFF
TGCGCCAGCAGTCAATCAGTGACAGGGATGAACACTGAAGCTTTCTTT
>-|-|TRBV7-6|TRBJ1-3
CASVAGAFSGNTIYF
TGTGCCAGCGTCGCTGGGGCTTTCTCTGGAAACACCATATATTTT
>-|-|TRBV6-5|TRBJ1-5
CASRQYREVNQPQHF
TGTGCCAGCAGACAATACAGGGAAGTGAATCAGCCCCAGCATTTT
>TRBD1|-|TRBV7-2|TRBJ2-7
CASSPQGAYEQYF
TGTGCCAGCAGCCCTCAGGGGGCCTACGAGCAGTACTTC
>TRBD2|-|TRBV30|TRBJ2-3
CAWSKSSGWQDTQYF
TGTGCCTGGAGTAAGTCTAGCGGGTGGCAAGATACGCAGTATTTT
>-|-|TRBV12-5|TRBJ2-3
CASGGQSTDTQYF
TGTGCTAGTGGGGGACAAAGCACAGATACGCAGTATTTT
>-|-|TRBV19|TRBJ2-7
CASSIAARGHEQYF
TGTGCCAGTAGTATAGCCGCCAGGGGCCACGAGCAGTACTTC
>-|-|TRBV7-6|TRBJ2-5
CASSFGEAKTQYF
TGTGCCAGCAGCTTTGGGGAGGCGAAGACCCAGTACTTC
>TRBD1|-|TRBV28|TRBJ1-5
CASSLRDRGGNQPQHF
TGTGCCAGCAGTCTCCGGGACAGGGGTGGAAATCAGCCCCAGCATTTT
>-|-|TRBV6-1|TRBJ1-6
CASGLGGFNNSPLHF
TGTGCCAGCGGTCTTGGGGGGTTCAATAATTCACCCCTCCACTTT
>-|-|TRBV9|TRBJ1-3
CASSPTGDSGNTIYF
TGTGCCAGCAGCCCCACAGGCGACTCTGGAAACACCATATATTTT
>TRBD1|-|TRBV19|TRBJ2-7
CASKFGTGAGYEQYF
TGTGCCAGTAAGTTCGGGACAGGGGCTGGCTACGAGCAGTACTTC
>-|-|TRBV4-3|TRBJ1-5
CASSQGFTQANQPQHF
TGCGCCAGCAGCCAAGGGTTCACCCAGGCAAATCAGCCCCAGCATTTT
>-|medium-sized|TRBV27|TRBJ1-5
CASSMTGYNQPQHF
TGTGCCAGCAGTATGACAGGCTACAATCAGCCCCAGCATTTT
>-|-|TRBV29-1|TRBJ2-3
CSVGTFQSTDTQYF
TGCAGCGTAGGGACTTTCCAAAGCACAGATACGCAGTATTTT
>TRBD1|-|TRBV9|TRBJ2-2
CASSAPRGLGTGELFF
TGTGCCAGCAGCGCCCCCAGGGGGCTGGGCACCGGGGAGCTGTTTTTT
>TRBD2|-|TRBV19|TRBJ2-1
CASSWSSGSNNEQFF
TGTGCCAGTAGTTGGTCTAGCGGGAGTAATAATGAGCAGTTCTTC
>TRBD2|-|TRBV7-9|TRBJ2-1
CASSTLSGLAGGQVEQFF
TGTGCCAGCAGCACACTCTCGGGACTAGCGGGGGGGCAGGTTGAGCAGTTCTTC
>-|-|TRBV10-3|TRBJ2-7
CAISEDSTYEQYF
TGTGCCATCAGTGAGGACTCCACCTACGAGCAGTACTTC
>-|-|TRBV29-1|TRBJ2-1
CSVVDVPPNNEQFF
TGCAGCGTTGTAGACGTCCCTCCTAACAATGAGCAGTTCTTC
>-|-|TRBV18|TRBJ1-5
CASSPNRIDSNQPQHF
TGTGCCAGCTCACCAAACAGAATCGACAGCAATCAGCCCCAGCATTTT
>TRBD1|-|TRBV27|TRBJ2-7
CASSLRDRAYEQYF
TGTGCCAGCAGTCTACGGGACAGGGCCTACGAGCAGTACTTC
>-|-|TRBV19|TRBJ2-1
CASSITGSGEQFF
TGTGCCAGTAGTATAACAGGGTCTGGCGAGCAGTTCTTC
>TRBD1|-|TRBV5-1|TRBJ1-1
CASSLAQGALDTFF
TGCGCCAGCAGCTTGGCCCAGGGGGCGTTGGATACTTTCTTT
>TRBD2|-|TRBV10-2|TRBJ2-4
CASKAGAGDIQYF
TGCGCCAGCAAAGCGGGGGCAGGGGACATTCAGTACTTC
>-|-|TRBV4-3|TRBJ2-7
CASSQGGGYEQYF
TGCGCCAGCAGCCAAGGGGGAGGCTACGAGCAGTACTTC
>-|-|TRBV18|TRBJ2-7
CASSPGQNFYEQYF
TGTGCCAGCTCACCTGGGCAGAATTTCTACGAGCAGTACTTC